The 2 T cell receptor beta chains in this list originate from one sample, sequenced in a study of T and B cells in COVID-19 patients. TRB rearrangements were amplified by multiplex PCR with BIOMED2 TRB-A/B primers. TCRdb itself ran the multiplex PCR reads through MiXCR, one entry per CDR3 protein. The sample yields several thousand distinct CDR3 sequences, about 30% seen once. Each TRB amplification used roughly 230-550 ng of genomic DNA from blood. Sequenced material: blood. Source of these receptors: a human donor with active COVID-19.

V usage is TRBV29-1 and J usage is TRBJ2-7; possibly TRBD1 for D (5 bases). V was pared by 3 bases and J by 1 base, with 10 bases between. Germline V lookup: CDR1 SQVTM, CDR2 ANQGSEA. The CDR3 runs 13 residues. The CDR3: CSVDRVGSYEQYV. CDR3 nucleotides: TGCAGCGTTGACAGGGTGGGGTCCTACGAGCAGTACGTC.

This clonotype is medium-sized by share. The chain uses TRBV19 and TRBJ1-5; D unclear. The CDR3 is 13 amino acids. Trimming pared 1 base from V and 7 bases from J, leaving 8 bases between. Germline V CDR1 and CDR2: LNHDA, SQIVND (reference sequence). CDR3 amino acids: CASSIAVIQPQHF. As DNA, the CDR3 is TGTGCCAGTAGTATAGCGGTCATCCAGCCCCAGCATTTT. The complete variable domain, with remaining parts taken from reference TRBV19 and TRBJ1-5, reads DGGITQSPKYLFRKEGQNVTLSCEQNLNHDAMYWYRQDPGQGLRLIYYSQIVNDFQKGDIAEGYSVSREKKESFPLTVTSAQKNPTAFYLCASSIAVIQPQHFGDGTRLSIL.